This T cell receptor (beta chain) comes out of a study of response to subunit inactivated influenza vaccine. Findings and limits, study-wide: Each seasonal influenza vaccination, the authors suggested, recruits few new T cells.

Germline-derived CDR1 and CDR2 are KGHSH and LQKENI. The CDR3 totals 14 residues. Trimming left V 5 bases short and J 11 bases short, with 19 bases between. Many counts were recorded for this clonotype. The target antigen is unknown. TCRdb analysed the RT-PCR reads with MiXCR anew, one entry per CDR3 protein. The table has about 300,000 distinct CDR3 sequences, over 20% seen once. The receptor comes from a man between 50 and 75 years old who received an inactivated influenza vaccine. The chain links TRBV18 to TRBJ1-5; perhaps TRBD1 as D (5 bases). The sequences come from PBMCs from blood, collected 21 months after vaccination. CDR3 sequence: CASSIEGRGEAQHF. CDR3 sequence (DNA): TGTGCCAGCTCAATAGAGGGGCGCGGAGAGGCCCAGCATTTT.